A selection of T cell receptor beta chains follows, all from one sample in a study of blood T cell repertoires in COVID-19. Only in-frame clones appear in the TCRdb table, and some are missing; sequencing was by immunoSEQ multiplex PCR. The table lists 200,000 to 250,000 clones, under 90% of them singletons, with about 7.8% in the top ten. The sample comprised peripheral blood. Source of these receptors: a woman at least 80 years old with COVID-19, enrolled during active disease. CDR3s include the opening cysteine and the closing phenylalanine or tryptophan. Each record gives: J gene, clone size, D gene, V gene, CDR3 protein, CDR3 DNA. D genes are given only for firm matches. Where a row states a size, it is once, few, many or the class of an expanded clone; other rows omit it.

TRBJ2-3 once TRBD2 TRBV9 CASSPRGASGGKDTQYF TGTGCCAGCAGCCCCAGGGGGGCTAGCGGGGGGAAAGATACGCAGTATTTT
TRBJ2-7 once . TRBV18 CASSPSSNRIYEQYF TGTGCCAGCTCACCATCGAGTAACCGAATCTACGAGCAGTACTTC
TRBJ1-6 . TRBD1 TRBV6-2/TRBV6-3 CASSYTRGRDRGTPLHF TGTGCCAGCAGTTACACCCGGGGCCGGGACAGGGGGACACCCCTCCACTTT
TRBJ1-1 few TRBD1 TRBV7-3 CASSLLPTGFGAEAFF TGTGCCAGCAGCTTACTCCCGACAGGGTTCGGGGCTGAAGCTTTCTTT
TRBJ2-1 . TRBD1 TRBV19 CAIRDRYNEQFF TGTGCCATTCGGGACAGGTATAATGAGCAGTTCTTC
TRBJ2-1 . . TRBV2 CASGGLGEQFF TGTGCCAGCGGCGGACTCGGCGAGCAGTTCTTC
TRBJ1-5 . TRBD1 TRBV28 CAASTGTGVQPQHF TGTGCCGCTTCAACCGGGACAGGGGTTCAGCCCCAGCATTTT
TRBJ2-2 . . TRBV18 CASSPQPAGTGELFF TGTGCCAGCTCACCACAGCCAGCGGGCACCGGGGAGCTGTTTTTT
TRBJ1-4 . . TRBV19 CASSIDSFLGRSNEKLFF TGTGCCAGTAGTATAGACTCCTTCCTTGGGAGGTCTAATGAAAAACTGTTTTTT
TRBJ1-1 . . TRBV7-9 CASSLQNTEAFF TGTGCCAGCAGCTTACAAAACACTGAAGCTTTCTTT
TRBJ2-1 . . TRBV3-1/TRBV3-2 CASRPRDSLVNEQFF TGTGCCAGCAGGCCCCGGGACTCCTTAGTGAATGAGCAGTTCTTC
TRBJ2-1 . TRBD2 TRBV28 CASSLLAGRDEQFF TGTGCCAGCAGTTTACTAGCGGGGAGGGATGAGCAGTTCTTC
TRBJ2-1 . . TRBV6-5 CASSRSPSSYNEQFF TGTGCCAGCAGCCGAAGCCCTAGCTCCTACAATGAGCAGTTCTTC
TRBJ1-5 . . TRBV19 CASSLTGQPQHF TGTGCCAGTAGTCTGACAGGCCAGCCCCAGCATTTT
TRBJ2-1 . TRBD2 TRBV11-2 CASSKGTGGEQFF TGTGCCAGCAGCAAAGGAACGGGGGGTGAGCAGTTCTTC
TRBJ2-7 . TRBD1 TRBV11-2 CASSSAEWTGVDEQYF TGTGCCAGCAGCTCCGCCGAATGGACAGGGGTCGACGAGCAGTACTTC
TRBJ1-3 . . TRBV7-6 CASSLAEGTGNTIYF TGTGCCAGCAGCTTAGCGGAGGGAACTGGAAACACCATATATTTT
TRBJ1-5 . . TRBV7-4 CARVRGQSNQPQHF TGTGCCAGGGTTAGGGGTCAATCCAATCAGCCCCAGCATTTT
TRBJ1-3 once . TRBV3-1/TRBV3-2 CASSPGLTSGNTIYF TGTGCCAGCAGCCCCGGACTGACCTCTGGAAACACCATATATTTT
TRBJ1-5 . . TRBV28 CASSLDPQPQHF TGTGCCAGCAGCCTAGATCCGCAGCCCCAGCATTTT
TRBJ2-2 . TRBD2 TRBV7-8 CASRFTSGRAGTGELFF TGTGCCAGCAGGTTCACTAGCGGGAGGGCCGGGACCGGGGAGCTGTTTTTT
TRBJ1-1 . TRBD1 TRBV18 CASSQALTGVRVLNTEAFF TGTGCCAGCTCACAAGCGCTAACAGGGGTCAGGGTGCTGAACACTGAAGCTTTCTTT
TRBJ2-4 . . TRBV2 CASSEALRKQGVYKNIQYF TGTGCCAGCAGTGAAGCGCTTCGTAAACAGGGTGTCTACAAAAACATTCAGTACTTC
TRBJ2-1 . TRBD2 TRBV9 CASSEGLARAYNEQFF TGTGCCAGCAGCGAAGGACTAGCGAGAGCCTACAATGAGCAGTTCTTC
TRBJ1-2 . . TRBV5-1 CASSRTEGLYGYTF TGCGCCAGCAGCCGGACGGAGGGTCTCTATGGCTACACCTTC
TRBJ1-3 . TRBD1 TRBV27 CASRETGAGNTIYF TGTGCCAGCAGGGAGACAGGGGCCGGAAACACCATATATTTT
TRBJ2-3 . . TRBV5-4 CASSTGPSTDTQYF TGTGCCAGCAGTACAGGGCCTAGCACAGATACGCAGTATTTT
TRBJ2-3 . . TRBV28 CASSLSVGKGFTDTQYF TGTGCCAGCAGTTTATCGGTGGGGAAGGGGTTCACAGATACGCAGTATTTT
TRBJ1-5 . . TRBV12-3/TRBV12-4 CASSFVSQPQHF TGTGCCAGCAGTTTCGTCTCTCAGCCCCAGCATTTT
TRBJ2-7 . . TRBV6-1 CASSEARGYEQYF TGTGCCAGCAGTGAAGCACGCGGGTACGAGCAGTACTTC
TRBJ1-1 . . TRBV7-9 CASSLGGTGNTEAFF TGTGCCAGCAGCTTAGGGGGGACTGGGAACACTGAAGCTTTCTTT
TRBJ2-7 . TRBD2 TRBV11-2 CASSNRGAGDEQYF TGTGCCAGCAGCAACCGAGGGGCGGGGGACGAGCAGTACTTC